These 24 T cell receptor beta chains share one sample of origin, sequenced in a study of blood T cell repertoires in COVID-19. This table comes from immunoSEQ multiplex PCR, and its TCRdb copy is limited to in-frame clones, with some not included. The sample contains 200,000 to 300,000 clones, approximately 90% of which appear only once. The sequenced sample was PBMCs or T cells enriched from blood (not recorded which). Receptors originate from a woman in her 40s with acute COVID-19.

This clone was found many times. The chain couples TRBV10-3 to TRBJ2-1; 9 bases are a match to TRBD2. Germline V lookup: CDR1 ENHRY, CDR2 SYGVKD. With V trimmed by 11 bases and J by 4 bases, 6 bases remained unmatched. The CDR3 has 13 amino acids. Here the CDR3 DNA reads TGTGCCGTCCAGCGGGGGGAATACAATGAGCAGTTCTTC. Amino acids: CAVQRGEYNEQFF.

The genes are TRBV19 and TRBJ1-5; 8 bases map to TRBD1. Germline-derived CDR1 and CDR2 are LNHDA and SQIVND (reference sequence). There are 16 residues in the CDR3. V lost 3 bases, J lost 7 bases, and 11 bases stayed unmatched. CDR3 region: CASSIPGGAGLQPQHF. The CDR3 bases are TGTGCCAGTAGTATTCCAGGGGGCGCAGGACTACAGCCCCAGCATTTT.

The sample holds one count of this clone. The chain has TRBV6-6 and TRBJ2-5; no reliable D call. The CDR3 totals 12 residues. The V gene's germline CDR1 is MNHNY and CDR2 SVGAGI (reference sequence). V shed 5 bases and J shed 2 bases, with 6 bases lying between them. The CDR3 DNA reads as TGTGCCAGCAGTCAAATACAAGAGACCCAGTACTTC. Encoded protein: CASSQIQETQYF.

The CDR3 region is CASSIKGARANVLTF. CDR3 nucleotides: TGTGCCAGTAGTATAAAAGGGGCCCGGGCCAACGTCCTGACTTTC. This chain joins TRBV19 and TRBJ2-6; D is perhaps TRBD1 (5 bases). The germline CDR1 and CDR2 sequences are LNHDA and SQIVND (reference sequence). Trimming removed 2 bases from V and 5 bases from J, with 10 bases in between. There are 15 residues in the CDR3.

The chain uses TRBV15 and TRBJ1-1; 9 positions match TRBD1. The V and J ends lost 1 base and 5 bases, in that order; junction bases with no gene match: 5. Germline V lookup: CDR1 LNHNV, CDR2 YYDKDF (reference sequence). CDR3 length: 15 amino acids. In DNA form, the CDR3 reads TGTGCCACCAGCAGAGTCGGGACAGGGCTGACTGAAGCTTTCTTT. Translation gives CATSRVGTGLTEAFF.

This sequence joins TRBV6-1 and TRBJ1-4; maybe TRBD1 (5 bases). V was clipped by 2 bases and J by 2 bases, with 12 bases between them. Germline V CDR1 and CDR2: MNHNS, SASEGT. The CDR3 contains 16 residues. CDR3 DNA: TGTGCCAGCAGTGAACGAGCAGGGTTTACTAATGAAAAACTGTTTTTT. It specifies CASSERAGFTNEKLFF.

The chain employs TRBV19 and TRBJ1-5; D is possibly TRBD1 (6 bases). V lost 5 bases and J 4 bases, leaving 9 bases between the germline ends. The CDR3 spans 13 residues. CDR1 and CDR2 from the germline V gene are LNHDA and SQIVND (reference sequence). The CDR3 nucleotides read TGTGCCAGTAGTCAGGGGTTAAATCAGCCCCAGCATTTT. Translated, it gives CASSQGLNQPQHF.

This sequence joins TRBV7-2 and TRBJ1-2; 10 nucleotides align to TRBD1. J gave up 8 bases and V 5 bases, and 8 bases lay outside the gene matches. This CDR3 region has 14 residues. Germline V gene lookup returns CDR1 SGHTA and CDR2 FQGNSA. This CDR3 is CASSPGGTGAGYTF. CDR3 bases: TGTGCCAGCAGCCCGGGGGGGACAGGGGCCGGCTACACCTTC. Combining the CDR3 with reference TRBV7-2 and TRBJ1-2 gives the whole variable domain GAGVSQSPSNKVTEKGKDVELRCDPISGHTALYWYRQSLGQGLEFLIYFQGNSAPDKSGLPSDRFSAERTGGSVSTLTIQRTQQEDSAVYLCASSPGGTGAGYTFGSGTRLTVV.

J is TRBJ2-3 and V is TRBV28; D is unresolved. Trimming removed 4 bases at V and 6 bases at J, with 11 bases between. Germline-derived CDR1 and CDR2 are MDHEN and SYDVKM. The CDR3 covers 13 residues. The CDR3 region is CASSSQARDTQYF. For the CDR3, the DNA is TGTGCCAGCAGTTCCCAGGCCAGGGATACGCAGTATTTT.

The chain combines TRBV7-2 with TRBJ2-3; TRBD2 aligns across 12 bases. The V and J ends lost 5 bases and 4 bases, in that order; junction bases with no gene match: 10. Germline CDR1 and CDR2: SGHTA and FQGNSA. The CDR3 is made up of 17 amino acids. DNA for the CDR3: TGTGCCAGCAGCATTGGACTAGCGGGGAGTTTGGCAGATACGCAGTATTTT. Amino acid sequence: CASSIGLAGSLADTQYF.

The chain links TRBV24-1 to TRBJ2-7; 10 bases are shared with TRBD2. J was trimmed by 0 bases and V by 2 bases; bases with no gene match: 3. Germline V gene sequence: CDR1 KGHDR, CDR2 SFDVKD. The CDR3 consists of 16 residues. The CDR3 DNA reads as TGTGCCACCAGTGATTCTAGCGGGAGAAGCTCCTACGAGCAGTACGTC. As protein: CATSDSSGRSSYEQYV.

V usage is TRBV5-5 and J usage is TRBJ1-2; perhaps TRBD1 as D (5 bases). Looked up from germline, CDR1 is SGHKS and CDR2 is YYEKEE (reference sequence). The CDR3 has 17 amino acids. V lost 2 bases and J lost 4, with 21 bases in between. The CDR3: CASSLRGTGPMRYGYTF. CDR3 DNA sequence: TGTGCCAGCAGCTTACGCGGGACGGGCCCAATGCGCTATGGCTACACCTTC.

This rearrangement joins TRBV2 to TRBJ1-5; the D gene is possibly TRBD1 (6 bases). Trimming stripped 6 bases from V and 0 bases from J, with 12 bases between. The germline V gene has CDR1 SNHLY and CDR2 FYNNEI. The CDR3 is 15 residues long. The CDR3 DNA is TGTGCCAGCAGACCCGGACAGAATAGCAATCAGCCCCAGCATTTT. Protein product: CASRPGQNSNQPQHF.

The chain recombines TRBV11-2 with TRBJ1-4; 8 positions agree with TRBD1. Per the germline V gene, CDR1 is SGHAT and CDR2 is FQNNGV. The CDR3 is made up of 17 amino acids. The trim removed 5 bases at V and 7 bases at J, leaving 15 bases unmatched. For the CDR3, the DNA is TGTGCCAGCAGCACCCCCCGGACAGGGAATAACCTTGAAAAACTGTTTTTT. This encodes CASSTPRTGNNLEKLFF.

The V gene is TRBV7-2, the J gene TRBJ2-1; 7 bases map to TRBD1. The J segment lost 9 bases and the V segment lost 6 bases, leaving 8 bases of the junction unmatched. The CDR3 is 13 residues long. The germline V gene encodes CDR1 SGHTA and CDR2 FQGNSA. DNA of the CDR3: TGTGCCAGCAGGAGAAGAGGGGGCGGTGAGCAGTTCTTC. Translation gives CASRRRGGGEQFF. The full variable domain, in which reference TRBV7-2 and TRBJ2-1 provide the parts outside the CDR3, is GAGVSQSPSNKVTEKGKDVELRCDPISGHTALYWYRQSLGQGLEFLIYFQGNSAPDKSGLPSDRFSAERTGGSVSTLTIQRTQQEDSAVYLCASRRRGGGEQFFGPGTRLTVL.

This clone occurred once. CDR3 in amino acids: CASSLTGVSGGGYTF. The CDR3 bases are TGTGCCAGCAGCTTGACAGGGGTCTCTGGGGGTGGCTACACCTTC. The chain combines TRBV7-2 with TRBJ1-2; the match to TRBD1 covers 8 bases. V lost 3 bases to trimming and J lost 7 bases; unmatched junction nucleotides: 10. Germline V gene data show CDR1 as SGHTA and CDR2 as FQGNSA. The CDR3 length is 15 residues.

This clone was observed a few times. The rearrangement joins TRBV4-3 to TRBJ2-1; the D is unclear. The CDR3 is 15 amino acids. Germline CDR1 LGHNA, CDR2 YSLEER. The V end was cut by 3 bases, the J end by 0 bases, with 9 bases between. CDR3 region: CASSQYSNSYNEQFF. As DNA, the CDR3 is TGCGCCAGCAGCCAGTACTCGAACTCCTACAATGAGCAGTTCTTC.

Only one count was recorded for this clone. The genes are TRBV18 and TRBJ1-2; D call uncertain. This CDR3 is 13 amino acids long. Trimming shortened V by 5 bases and J by 5 bases, and 12 bases separated the two germline ends. Per the germline V gene, CDR1 is KGHSH and CDR2 is LQKENI. The CDR3 region has the DNA TGTGCCAGCTCAACTCCGACACTTTATGGCTACACCTTC. Its protein is CASSTPTLYGYTF. Based on the CDR3 plus reference TRBV18 and TRBJ1-2, the full variable domain is NAGVMQNPRHLVRRRGQEARLRCSPMKGHSHVYWYRQLPEEGLKFMVYLQKENIIDESGMPKERFSAEFPKEGPSILRIQQVVRGDSAAYFCASSTPTLYGYTFGSGTRLTVV.

In this sample, this clone turned up a few times. V is TRBV19 and J is TRBJ1-5; weak D call: TRBD1 (6 bases). CDR1 and CDR2 (germline): LNHDA, SQIVND (reference sequence). The CDR3 is 15 amino acids. The V and J ends lost 1 base and 4 bases respectively, with 11 bases between them. The CDR3 spells CASSIGQVRNQPQHF. CDR3 DNA: TGTGCCAGTAGTATAGGACAGGTCCGAAATCAGCCCCAGCATTTT.

The chain recombines TRBV24-1 with TRBJ2-1; weak D call: TRBD2 (5 bases). This CDR3 has 14 residues. Germline V gene sequence: CDR1 KGHDR, CDR2 SFDVKD. Trimming took 4 bases from V and 4 from J, leaving 10 bases between them. The CDR3 DNA reads TGTGCCACCAGTGAACGGGATACTTACAATGAGCAGTTCTTC. As protein: CATSERDTYNEQFF.

This clone qualifies as medium-sized (0.01 to 0.1%). The rearrangement links TRBV6-5 to TRBJ2-1; D assignment may be TRBD1 or TRBD2 (6 bases each). The CDR3 consists of 16 residues. Germline V gene sequence: CDR1 MNHEY, CDR2 SVGAGI. Trimming took 6 bases from V and 4 from J, leaving 19 bases between them. Here the CDR3 DNA reads TGTGCCAGCAGATACGGGGGCTCAAGCAGGTACAATGAGCAGTTCTTC. Encoded protein: CASRYGGSSRYNEQFF.

V is TRBV7-2 and J is TRBJ1-1; 7 bases map to TRBD1. The CDR3 is 14 amino acids. The ends lost 2 bases at V and 1 base at J; junction bases unmatched: 1. Germline CDR1 is SGHTA and CDR2 is FQGNSA. CDR3 nucleotides: TGTGCCAGCAGCTTACGGACAGGGAACACTGAAGCTTTCTTT. Translated, it gives CASSLRTGNTEAFF.

This chain links TRBV3-1 (or the pseudogene TRBV3-2) with TRBJ2-7, with D possibly TRBD2 on 5 matching bases. V lost 4 bases and J lost 1, with 8 bases in between. Germline V gene data show CDR1 as LGHDT and CDR2 as YNNKEL (reference sequence). The CDR3 consists of 13 residues. CDR3 sequence (DNA): TGTGCCAGCAGCCCGGGAACGTCCTACGAGCAGTACGTC. Translated, it gives CASSPGTSYEQYV.

The chain is built from TRBV18 and TRBJ2-7; 9 bases are a match to TRBD2. This CDR3 contains 14 residues. The J segment lost 3 bases and the V segment lost 4 bases, leaving 4 bases of the junction unmatched. Looked up from germline, CDR1 is KGHSH and CDR2 is LQKENI. CDR3 in amino acids: CASSQAGGRYEQYF. The CDR3 nucleotides read TGTGCCAGCTCACAAGCGGGGGGCCGCTACGAGCAGTACTTC. Complete variable domain (other parts from reference TRBV18 and TRBJ2-7): NAGVMQNPRHLVRRRGQEARLRCSPMKGHSHVYWYRQLPEEGLKFMVYLQKENIIDESGMPKERFSAEFPKEGPSILRIQQVVRGDSAAYFCASSQAGGRYEQYFGPGTRLTVT.